These 5 T cell receptor beta chains were sequenced from one sample in a study of cytomegalovirus exposure and HLA in healthy donors (dated by TCRdb to the late 2010s). Libraries came from the immunoSEQ multiplex PCR assay. The multiplex PCR relied on a mix of 60 forward primers for TCR Vbeta segments and 13 reverse primers for TCR Jbeta segments. Drawn from immuneACCESS, this table holds only the in-frame rearrangements with V and J called that TCRdb kept. Clones are partly lost; checked studies trace under half to an unresolved V gene and leave the rest unexplained. The sample records 90,000 or so clones, approximately 80% of which are singletons. The ten largest clones take up around 25% of the sample. Input material: PBMCs. These receptor sequences come from a woman in her forties or fifties in good health and CMV-seropositive.

V and J are TRBV2 and TRBJ1-6; tentatively, D is TRBD1 (5 bases). The CDR3 has 15 residues. V gave up 1 base and J gave up 8 bases, with 12 bases separating them. The germline gives CDR1 SNHLY, CDR2 FYNNEI. The CDR3: CASSEGQLEYSPLHF. The CDR3 nucleotides are TGTGCCAGCAGTGAAGGACAGTTAGAATATTCACCCCTCCACTTT.

The chain combines TRBV5-6 with TRBJ2-7; TRBD1 matches at 10 bases. The V segment lost 9 bases and the J segment 1 base; nucleotides outside the gene matches: 1. The CDR3 has 12 residues. Per germline, CDR1 SGHDT and CDR2 YYEEEE. In nucleotides, the CDR3 is TGTGCCACGGGACAGGGGTCCTACGAGCAGTACTTC. It yields the protein CATGQGSYEQYF.

The rearrangement uses TRBV5-1 and TRBJ1-2; D remains unclear. With 5 bases removed from V and 8 bases from J, the gap between germline ends came to 10 bases. Per germline, CDR1 SGHRS and CDR2 YFSETQ. The CDR3 has 11 residues. This CDR3 reads CASRLAGGYTF. The CDR3 DNA sequence: TGCGCCAGCAGACTTGCGGGAGGCTACACCTTC.

This chain links TRBV5-1 with TRBJ1-2, with 7 bases that match TRBD1. The trim removed 4 bases at V and 5 bases at J, leaving 5 bases unmatched. This CDR3 has 13 residues. The germline V gene has CDR1 SGHRS and CDR2 YFSETQ. In nucleotides, the CDR3 is TGCGCCAGCAGCACCGGACAGGTTTATGGCTACACCTTC. Translation gives CASSTGQVYGYTF.

The chain has TRBV19 and TRBJ2-1; TRBD2 agrees at 7 bases. Losses at the gene ends were 3 bases for V and 3 bases for J; bases not matched to a gene: 5. The germline V gene encodes CDR1 LNHDA and CDR2 SQIVND (reference sequence). CDR3 size: 15 residues. The CDR3 nucleotides are TGTGCCAGTAGTATCCGAGGGAGGGGCTACAATGAGCAGTTCTTC. Translation: CASSIRGRGYNEQFF.